These 31 T cell receptor beta chains were sequenced from one sample in a study of cytomegalovirus exposure and HLA in healthy donors. Vbeta (60) and Jbeta (13) primers were used in the PCR. Method: immunoSEQ multiplex PCR; TCRdb's copy keeps in-frame clones and lacks some. The sample gives about 180,000 clones, roughly 82% of which show up once; over 1.5% is in the top ten. What was sequenced was PBMCs. These receptors all stem from a man aged 35 to 55 in good health and CMV-seronegative.

This sequence joins TRBV5-1 and TRBJ2-1; 13 bases align to TRBD2. V shed 4 bases and J 7 bases; nucleotides not matched to a gene: 5. The CDR3 is 15 amino acids. Germline V lookup: CDR1 SGHRS, CDR2 YFSETQ. Written as DNA, the CDR3 is TGCGCCAGCAGCCACGGACTAGCGGGAGCAAATGAGCAGTTCTTC. Protein product: CASSHGLAGANEQFF.

V gene TRBV5-1 combines with J gene TRBJ1-3; D not certain. The CDR3 is 15 amino acids. The V and J ends lost 4 bases and 0 bases respectively, with 11 bases between them. CDR1 is SGHRS, CDR2 YFSETQ, per germline. CDR3 sequence reads: CASSLDKSSGNTIYF. The DNA for the CDR3 is TGCGCCAGCAGCCTCGACAAGAGCTCTGGAAACACCATATATTTT.

The V and J genes are TRBV28 and TRBJ2-5, with 8 bases fitting TRBD1. The DNA end favors TRBJ2-7, so the J call may be wrong. CDR3 length: 13 amino acids. Germline V gene sequence: CDR1 MDHEN, CDR2 SYDVKM. This CDR3 is CASSLGTGYEQYF. As DNA, the CDR3 is TGTGCCAGCAGCCTCGGGACAGGATACGAGCAGTACTTC.

The chain employs TRBV5-1 and TRBJ2-2; TRBD2 matches 13 bases. The V segment lost 4 bases and the J segment 4 bases; nucleotides outside the gene matches: 4. Per the germline V gene, CDR1 is SGHRS and CDR2 is YFSETQ. CDR3 length: 16 amino acids. CDR3: CASSRGTSGVTGELFF. The CDR3 DNA is TGCGCCAGCAGCAGGGGGACTAGCGGGGTCACCGGGGAGCTGTTTTTT.

On this clone: Other DNA sequences from this sample encode an identical CDR3 as well. This chain uses TRBV9 with TRBJ2-5; TRBD1 is a possible D gene (5 bases). CDR3 length equals 14 residues. Trimming took off 0 bases at V and 2 bases at J, with 8 bases between the two ends. The germline V gene has CDR1 SGDLS and CDR2 YYNGEE. DNA of the CDR3: TGTGCCAGCAGCGTAGCCTCAGGGCAAGAGACCCAGTACTTC. Translating gives CASSVASGQETQYF.

The J gene is TRBJ2-4, the V gene TRBV5-6; D possibly corresponds to TRBD2 (5 bases). This CDR3 is built from 16 residues. In germline, CDR1 is SGHDT, CDR2 YYEEEE. Trimming shortened V by 4 bases and J by 0 bases, and 14 bases separated the two germline ends. The chain's CDR3 is CASSRGIQLAKNIQYF. CDR3 sequence (DNA): TGTGCCAGCAGCCGAGGGATCCAACTAGCCAAAAACATTCAGTACTTC.

The chain carries TRBV9 and TRBJ2-7; 7 bases match TRBD2. Looked up from germline, CDR1 is SGDLS and CDR2 is YYNGEE. V shed 0 bases, J shed 6 bases, and the junction held 6 bases outside the gene matches. The CDR3 consists of 14 residues. CDR3 region: CASSVVETSPEQYF. The CDR3 DNA sequence: TGTGCCAGCAGCGTAGTTGAGACTAGCCCCGAGCAGTACTTC.

This clone has only one observation. CDR3 sequence reads: CASSLRSDRKGSDPEAFF. The CDR3 coding sequence is TGTGCCAGCAGCCTTCGCTCTGACAGGAAGGGTTCGGACCCTGAAGCTTTCTTT. The chain links TRBV11-2 to TRBJ1-1; perhaps TRBD1 as D (6 bases). This CDR3 is built from 18 residues. Germline CDR1 and CDR2: SGHAT and FQNNGV. Deletions cut 5 bases from V and 6 bases from J, with 28 bases between.

This clone was detected only a few times. This sequence joins TRBV19 and TRBJ1-1; possible D gene TRBD1, 5 bases. The CDR3 consists of 14 residues. Trimming took off 1 base at V and 1 base at J, with 7 bases between the two ends. Germline lookup yields CDR1 LNHDA and CDR2 SQIVND (reference sequence). The CDR3 region has the DNA TGTGCCAGTAGTATAGGACAGACGAACACTGAAGCTTTCTTT. Its protein is CASSIGQTNTEAFF.

The genes are TRBV5-5 and TRBJ1-5; D is undetermined. Trimming shortened V by 0 bases and J by 0 bases, and 7 bases separated the two germline ends. The CDR3 is 15 residues long. Germline loops: CDR1 SGHKS, CDR2 YYEKEE (reference sequence). The CDR3 DNA sequence: TGTGCCAGCAGCTTGGCCCAACATAGCAATCAGCCCCAGCATTTT. This gives the protein CASSLAQHSNQPQHF.

This clone was seen once. This rearrangement joins TRBV18 to TRBJ1-1; no definite D call. The V end lost 7 bases, the J end lost 0 bases, and 9 bases lay between the germline ends. This CDR3 has 13 amino acids. Germline CDR1 is KGHSH and CDR2 is LQKENI. The CDR3 here is CASLTSMNTEAFF. Written as DNA, the CDR3 is TGTGCCAGCTTGACATCGATGAACACTGAAGCTTTCTTT.

The genes are TRBV10-3 and TRBJ1-1; D remains unclear. Germline values: CDR1 ENHRY, CDR2 SYGVKD. With 0 bases removed from V and 3 bases from J, the gap between germline ends came to 8 bases. The CDR3 is 14 residues long. CDR3 region: CAISESPQYTEAFF. The CDR3 DNA sequence: TGTGCCATCAGTGAGTCCCCCCAGTACACTGAAGCTTTCTTT.

This chain uses TRBV5-6 with TRBJ1-1; tentative D call: TRBD1 (5 bases). Deletions cut 4 bases from V and 2 bases from J, with 21 bases between. CDR1 and CDR2 (germline): SGHDT, YYEEEE. The CDR3 consists of 17 residues. For the CDR3, the DNA is TGTGCCAGCAGCCTACTCGGGTCGTGGACACCCAACACTGAAGCTTTCTTT. Translated, it gives CASSLLGSWTPNTEAFF.

V and J are TRBV2 and TRBJ1-6, with 7 bases aligning to TRBD1. CDR1 is SNHLY, CDR2 FYNNEI, per germline. This CDR3 contains 16 residues. Trimming removed 3 bases from V and 9 bases from J; junction bases left unmatched: 11. Here the CDR3 reads CASSEIGGIVGSPLHF. DNA of the CDR3: TGTGCCAGCAGTGAGATAGGGGGCATTGTAGGTTCACCCCTCCACTTT.

As concerns this clone: A read error may produce the germline difference seen at one junction end. The rearrangement links TRBV7-7 to TRBJ1-2, with 7 bases matching TRBD1. CDR3 length: 14 amino acids. Germline CDR1 is SSHAT and CDR2 is FNYEAQ (reference sequence). CDR3 amino acids: CASSSRTGNYGYTF. CDR3 DNA: TGTGCTAGCAGTTCCCGGACAGGAAACTATGGCTACACCTTC.

The CDR3, as DNA: TGTGCTAGTGGGAACAGTCAAGAGACCCAGTACTTC. Its translation: CASGNSQETQYF. The chain is built from TRBV12-5 and TRBJ2-5, with unresolved D. CDR1 LGHNT and CDR2 FRNRAP come from the germline V gene. Trimming left V 6 bases short and J 2 bases short, with 7 bases between. The length of the CDR3 is 12 residues.

This clone was counted a single time. The gene calls are TRBV6-5 and TRBJ2-7; 7 bases line up with TRBD2. There are 14 residues in the CDR3. CDR1 is MNHEY and CDR2 is SVGAGI in the germline V gene. V lost 2 bases and J lost 3; bases outside the gene matches: 4. Here the CDR3 DNA reads TGTGCCAGCAGTTACAAGCGGGGTTTCTACGAGCAGTACTTC. It is translated as CASSYKRGFYEQYF.

In nucleotides, the CDR3 is TGTGCCAGCACCTCCCTGACAGGGAACACCGGGGAGCTGTTTTTT. Residues: CASTSLTGNTGELFF. The V and J genes are TRBV7-3 and TRBJ2-2; D is perhaps TRBD1 (6 bases). V dropped 7 bases and J dropped 1 base, with 13 bases sitting between them. Germline values: CDR1 SGHTA, CDR2 FQGTGA. The CDR3 contains 15 residues.

This chain uses TRBV19 with TRBJ1-1; maybe TRBD1 (5 bases). Germline V gene lookup returns CDR1 LNHDA and CDR2 SQIVND (reference sequence). Trimming cost V 2 bases and J 4 bases, with 11 bases left between them. CDR3 size: 14 residues. This CDR3 reads CASSIRGGSTEAFF. The CDR3 bases are TGTGCCAGTAGTATAAGGGGCGGGAGCACTGAAGCTTTCTTT.

V is TRBV30 and J is TRBJ1-2, with 7 bases lining up with TRBD1. Trimming at V came to 8 bases and at J to 1 base, leaving 7 bases not matched to a gene. The germline V gene encodes CDR1 GTSNPN and CDR2 SVGIG (reference sequence). The length of the CDR3 is 13 residues. In nucleotides, the CDR3 is TGTGCCCGAGCTTACAGGGGTAACTATGGCTACACCTTC. This encodes CARAYRGNYGYTF.

The chain links TRBV4-3 to TRBJ2-1; possibly TRBD1 for D (6 bases). Germline CDR1 reads LGHNA; CDR2 reads YSLEER. This CDR3 region has 16 residues. V shed 4 bases and J shed 4 bases, with 17 bases lying between them. DNA for the CDR3: TGCGCCAGCAGCCCGCGGGTCCAGGGGTCTTACAATGAGCAGTTCTTC. Translation gives CASSPRVQGSYNEQFF.

The CDR3 DNA is TGCAGTGCCACCCTCAGGGAGCAGTTCTTC. As protein: CSATLREQFF. V gene TRBV20-1 combines with J gene TRBJ2-1; no clear D. The CDR3 has 10 amino acids. Germline values: CDR1 DFQATT, CDR2 SNEGSKA (reference sequence). V lost 6 bases and J 10 bases, leaving 10 bases between the germline ends.

V is TRBV28 and J is TRBJ1-2, with a possible D match to TRBD1 (6 bases). The germline gives CDR1 MDHEN, CDR2 SYDVKM. V dropped 5 bases and J dropped 2 bases, with 15 bases sitting between them. This CDR3 is 15 amino acids long. The CDR3 region is CASSTLGGANYGYTF. The CDR3 nucleotides are TGTGCCAGCAGTACGTTAGGGGGAGCGAACTATGGCTACACCTTC.

Only a few counts were recorded for this clone. The chain is built from TRBV7-6 and TRBJ2-7, with D unclear. In germline, CDR1 is SGHVS, CDR2 FNYEAQ. The CDR3 runs to 13 residues. Deletions cut 0 bases from V and 3 bases from J, with 6 bases between. The CDR3 nucleotides are TGTGCCAGCAGCTTAGCGCAGATCTACGAGCAGTACTTC. This codes for CASSLAQIYEQYF.

The chain recombines TRBV9 with TRBJ2-1, with 8 positions matching TRBD2. From germline, CDR1 is SGDLS and CDR2 YYNGEE. The CDR3 runs to 15 residues. The V and J ends lost 0 bases and 8 bases, in that order; junction bases with no gene match: 7. The CDR3 spells CASSVGRTSSHEQFF. The CDR3 nucleotides are TGTGCCAGCAGCGTAGGACGGACTAGCTCCCATGAGCAGTTCTTC.

This chain connects TRBV28 to TRBJ2-7; 8 bases agree with TRBD1. This CDR3 is 13 amino acids long. Germline CDR1 is MDHEN and CDR2 is SYDVKM. The V and J ends lost 6 bases and 3 bases, in that order; junction bases with no gene match: 4. The CDR3 sequence: CASRGTGLYEQYF. The CDR3 DNA follows: TGTGCCAGCAGGGGGACAGGTCTCTACGAGCAGTACTTC.

This chain links TRBV7-9 with TRBJ1-5; the D is unclear. Trimming removed 4 bases from V and 4 bases from J, with 8 bases in between. The CDR3 covers 13 residues. The germline V gene has CDR1 SEHNR and CDR2 FQNEAQ (reference sequence). DNA for the CDR3: TGTGCCAGCAGCTCCTATTCGAATCAGCCCCAGCATTTT. Translated, it gives CASSSYSNQPQHF.

The genes are TRBV9 and TRBJ1-1; 8 bases agree with TRBD1. The CDR3 is 15 residues long. Germline V gives CDR1 SGDLS, CDR2 YYNGEE. Trimming at V came to 10 bases and at J to 4 bases, leaving 15 bases not matched to a gene. CDR3 region: CAGSPTGGGGTEAFF. The DNA of the CDR3 is TGTGCCGGAAGCCCCACAGGGGGTGGGGGCACTGAAGCTTTCTTT.

A note on this clone: Additional DNA sequences in this sample encode the identical CDR3. The chain carries TRBV28 and TRBJ1-2; 9 nucleotides agree with TRBD1. This CDR3 has 13 residues. J was trimmed by 8 bases and V by 3 bases; bases with no gene match: 4. CDR1 MDHEN and CDR2 SYDVKM come from the germline V gene. CDR3 DNA: TGTGCCAGCAGTTTGGACAGGGGAACCGGCTACACCTTC. Protein sequence: CASSLDRGTGYTF.

The rearrangement links TRBV5-4 to TRBJ2-6, with 7 bases aligning to TRBD1. Looked up from germline, CDR1 is SGHNT and CDR2 is YYREEE (reference sequence). V trimming: 5 bases; J trimming: 2 bases; junction bases outside the gene matches: 4. The length of the CDR3 is 15 residues. The CDR3 region is CASRTDRAGANVLTF. CDR3 nucleotides: TGTGCCAGCAGGACTGACAGGGCTGGGGCCAACGTCCTGACTTTC.

This clone was found once. The chain is built from TRBV28 and TRBJ2-2; 9 nucleotides match TRBD2. Germline CDR1 and CDR2: MDHEN and SYDVKM. J was trimmed by 0 bases and V by 3 bases; bases with no gene match: 8. The CDR3 has 18 residues. The CDR3 reads CASSLGLAGKSNTGELFF. The DNA for the CDR3 is TGTGCCAGCAGTTTGGGGCTAGCGGGAAAGTCGAACACCGGGGAGCTGTTTTTT.